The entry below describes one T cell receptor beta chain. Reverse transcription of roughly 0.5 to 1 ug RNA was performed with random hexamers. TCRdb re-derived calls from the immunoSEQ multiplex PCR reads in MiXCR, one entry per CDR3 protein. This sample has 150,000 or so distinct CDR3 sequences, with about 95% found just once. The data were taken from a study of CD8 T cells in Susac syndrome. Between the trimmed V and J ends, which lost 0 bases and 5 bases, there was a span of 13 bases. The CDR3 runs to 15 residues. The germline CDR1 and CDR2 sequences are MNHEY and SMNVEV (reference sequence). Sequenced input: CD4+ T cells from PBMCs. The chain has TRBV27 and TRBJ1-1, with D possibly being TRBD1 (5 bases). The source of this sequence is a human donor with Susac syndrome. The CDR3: CASSLSGQGRTEAFF. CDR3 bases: TGTGCCAGCAGTTTATCGGGGCAGGGTAGGACTGAAGCTTTCTTT.